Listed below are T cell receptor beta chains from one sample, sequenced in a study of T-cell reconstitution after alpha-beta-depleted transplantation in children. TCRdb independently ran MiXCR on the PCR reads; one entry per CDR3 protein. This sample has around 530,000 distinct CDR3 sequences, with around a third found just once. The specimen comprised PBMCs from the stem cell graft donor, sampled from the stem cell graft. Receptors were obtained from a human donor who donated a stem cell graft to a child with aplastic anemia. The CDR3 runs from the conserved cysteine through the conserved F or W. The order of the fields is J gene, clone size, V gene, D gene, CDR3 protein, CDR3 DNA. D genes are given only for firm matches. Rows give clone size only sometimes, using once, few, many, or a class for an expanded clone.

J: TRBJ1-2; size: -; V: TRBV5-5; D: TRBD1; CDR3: CASSLTTGAGGNGYTF; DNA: TGTGCCAGCAGCTTGACGACAGGGGCGGGAGGCAATGGCTACACCTTC
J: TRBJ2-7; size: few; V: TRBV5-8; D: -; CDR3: CASSLGQGLTYEQYF; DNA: TGTGCCAGCAGCTTGGGGCAGGGATTGACCTACGAGCAGTACTTC
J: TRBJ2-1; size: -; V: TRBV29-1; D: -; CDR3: CSVRGGGSYNEQFF; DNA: TGCAGCGTACGTGGGGGCGGCTCCTACAATGAGCAGTTCTTC
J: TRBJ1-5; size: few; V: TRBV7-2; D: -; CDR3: CASSLKGMGNQPQHF; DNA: TGTGCCAGCAGCTTAAAGGGGATGGGCAATCAGCCCCAGCATTTT
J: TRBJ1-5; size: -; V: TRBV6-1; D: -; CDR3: CASSSYTSNQPQHF; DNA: TGTGCCAGCAGTTCTTATACTAGCAATCAGCCCCAGCATTTT
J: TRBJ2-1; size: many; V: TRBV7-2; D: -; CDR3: CASSLGDRGGATEQFF; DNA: TGTGCCAGCAGCTTAGGGGATAGGGGGGGGGCAACTGAGCAGTTCTTC
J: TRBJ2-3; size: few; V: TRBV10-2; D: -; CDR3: CASKVATGTDTQYF; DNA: TGCGCCAGCAAGGTCGCGACAGGCACAGATACGCAGTATTTT
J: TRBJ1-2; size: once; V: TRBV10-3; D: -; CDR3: CAIRQNGQLYGYTF; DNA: TGTGCCATCAGACAAAATGGACAGCTCTATGGCTACACCTTC
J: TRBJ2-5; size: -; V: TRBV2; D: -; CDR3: CASSAQLGTQYF; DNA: TGTGCCAGCAGTGCCCAGCTTGGGACCCAGTACTTC
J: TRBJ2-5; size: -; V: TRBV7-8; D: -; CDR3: CASSSAGVQETQYF; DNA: TGTGCCAGCAGCTCTGCAGGGGTACAAGAGACCCAGTACTTC
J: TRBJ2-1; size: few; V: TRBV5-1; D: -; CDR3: CASSLDPRRPSYNEQFF; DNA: TGCGCCAGCAGCTTGGACCCCAGGAGGCCCTCCTACAATGAGCAGTTCTTC
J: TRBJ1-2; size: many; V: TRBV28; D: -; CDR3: CATVTGTLNYGYTF; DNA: TGTGCCACTGTAACCGGGACTCTGAACTATGGCTACACCTTC
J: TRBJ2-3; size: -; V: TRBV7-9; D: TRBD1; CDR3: CASSPGTDLTDTQYF; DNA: TGTGCCAGCAGCCCTGGGACAGACCTCACAGATACGCAGTATTTT
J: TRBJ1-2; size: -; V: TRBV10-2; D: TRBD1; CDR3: CASRDPGTGGYGYTF; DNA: TGCGCCAGCAGGGACCCCGGGACAGGGGGGTATGGCTACACCTTC